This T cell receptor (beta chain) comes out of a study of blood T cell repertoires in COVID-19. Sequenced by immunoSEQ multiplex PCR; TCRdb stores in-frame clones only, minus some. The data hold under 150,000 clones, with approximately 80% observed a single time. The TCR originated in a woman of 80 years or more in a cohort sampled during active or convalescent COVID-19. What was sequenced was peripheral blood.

CDR3 sequence: CASSLAVRTGELFF. The CDR3 DNA reads TGTGCCAGCAGCTTAGCCGTCAGGACCGGGGAGCTGTTTTTT. This sequence joins TRBV7-2 and TRBJ2-2, with no clear D. This CDR3 region has 14 residues. Germline loops: CDR1 SGHTA, CDR2 FQGNSA. Between the trimmed V and J ends, which lost 0 bases and 5 bases, there was a span of 7 bases.